This entry describes one T cell receptor beta chain. Per the germline V gene, CDR1 is LNHDA and CDR2 is SQIVND (reference sequence). The CDR3 spans 15 residues. Trimming took 6 bases from V and 7 from J, leaving 19 bases between them. The data were obtained in a study of T cell changes during pregnancy in multiple sclerosis. Clones were sequenced by immunoSEQ multiplex PCR, and TCRdb holds only the in-frame ones, with some missing. This table holds 93,000 or so clones, about 90% found once. The sample here was peripheral blood, taken after pregnancy. The clonotype originates from a female donor with multiple sclerosis, enrolled in a pregnancy study. The chain joins TRBV19 to TRBJ2-1; possibly TRBD1 for D (6 bases). In DNA form, the CDR3 reads TGTGCCAGTAGCCTCAGGGGTCCCTTTGGAAATGAGCAGTTCTTC. Amino acid sequence: CASSLRGPFGNEQFF.